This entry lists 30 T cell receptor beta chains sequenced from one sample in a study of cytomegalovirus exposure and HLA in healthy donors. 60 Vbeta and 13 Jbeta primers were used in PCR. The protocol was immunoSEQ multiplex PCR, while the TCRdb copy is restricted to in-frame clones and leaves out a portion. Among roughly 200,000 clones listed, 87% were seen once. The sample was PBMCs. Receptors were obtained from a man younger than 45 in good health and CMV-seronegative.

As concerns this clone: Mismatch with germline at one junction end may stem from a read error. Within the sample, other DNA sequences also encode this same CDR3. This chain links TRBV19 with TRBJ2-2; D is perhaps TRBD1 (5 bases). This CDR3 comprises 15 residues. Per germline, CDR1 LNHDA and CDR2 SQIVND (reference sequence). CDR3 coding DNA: TGTGCCAGTAGTATCCCTCAGGGTCTGGCCGGAGAGCTGTTTTTT. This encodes CASSIPQGLAGELFF. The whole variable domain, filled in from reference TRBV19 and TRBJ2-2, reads DGGITQSPKYLFRKEGQNVTLSCEQNLNHDAMYWYRQDPGQGLRLIYYSQIVNDFQKGDIAEGYSVSREKKESFPLTVTSAQKNPTAFYLCASSIPQGLAGELFFGEGSRLTVL.

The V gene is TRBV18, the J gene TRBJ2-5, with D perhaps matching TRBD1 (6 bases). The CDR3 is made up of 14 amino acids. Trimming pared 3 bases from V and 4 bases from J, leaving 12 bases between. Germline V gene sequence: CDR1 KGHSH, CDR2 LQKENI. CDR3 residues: CASSPLQGTETQYF. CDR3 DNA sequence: TGTGCCAGCTCACCCCTCCAGGGGACAGAGACCCAGTACTTC.

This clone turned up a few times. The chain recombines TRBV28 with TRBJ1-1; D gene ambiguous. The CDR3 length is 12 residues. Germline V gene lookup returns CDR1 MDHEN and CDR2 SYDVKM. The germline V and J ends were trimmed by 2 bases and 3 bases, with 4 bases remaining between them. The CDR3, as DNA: TGTGCCAGCAGTTTACGAGACACTGAAGCTTTCTTT. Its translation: CASSLRDTEAFF.

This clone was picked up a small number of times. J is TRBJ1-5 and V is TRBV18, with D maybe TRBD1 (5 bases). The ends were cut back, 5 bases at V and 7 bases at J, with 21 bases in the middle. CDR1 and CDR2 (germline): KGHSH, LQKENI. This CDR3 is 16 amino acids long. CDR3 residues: CASSFAPGPTRQPQHF. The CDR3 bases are TGTGCCAGCTCATTCGCCCCGGGACCGACTAGGCAGCCCCAGCATTTT.

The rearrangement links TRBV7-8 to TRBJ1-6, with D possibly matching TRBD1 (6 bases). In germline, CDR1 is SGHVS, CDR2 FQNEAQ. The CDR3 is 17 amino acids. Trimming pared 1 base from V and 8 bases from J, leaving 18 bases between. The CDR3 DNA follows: TGTGCCAGCAGCTTAGGGATTCTCAGGGGATACGATTCACCCCTCCACTTT. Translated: CASSLGILRGYDSPLHF. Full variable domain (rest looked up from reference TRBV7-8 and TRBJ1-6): GAGVSQSPRYKVAKRGQDVALRCDPISGHVSLFWYQQALGQGPEFLTYFQNEAQLDKSGLPSDRFFAERPEGSVSTLKIQRTQQEDSAVYLCASSLGILRGYDSPLHFGNGTRLTVT.

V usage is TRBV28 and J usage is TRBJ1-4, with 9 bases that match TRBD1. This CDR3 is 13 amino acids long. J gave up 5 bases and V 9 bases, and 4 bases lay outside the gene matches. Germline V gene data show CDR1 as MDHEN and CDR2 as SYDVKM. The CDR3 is CASTGTGNEKLFF. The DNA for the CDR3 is TGTGCCAGTACCGGGACAGGGAATGAAAAACTGTTTTTT.

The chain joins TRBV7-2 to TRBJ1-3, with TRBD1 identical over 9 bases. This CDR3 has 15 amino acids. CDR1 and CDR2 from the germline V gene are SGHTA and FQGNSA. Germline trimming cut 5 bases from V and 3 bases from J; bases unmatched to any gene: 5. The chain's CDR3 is CASSETGGFGNTIYF. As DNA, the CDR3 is TGTGCCAGCAGCGAGACAGGGGGATTTGGAAACACCATATATTTT.

CDR3 loop: CASSLYPGSGGSTDTQYF. CDR3 bases: TGTGCCAGCAGTTTATACCCCGGGAGCGGGGGCAGCACAGATACGCAGTATTTT. This chain connects TRBV27 to TRBJ2-3; 8 bases fit TRBD2. Germline V CDR1 and CDR2: MNHEY, SMNVEV (reference sequence). The CDR3 runs to 18 residues. Losses at the gene ends were 1 base for V and 0 bases for J; bases not matched to a gene: 9.

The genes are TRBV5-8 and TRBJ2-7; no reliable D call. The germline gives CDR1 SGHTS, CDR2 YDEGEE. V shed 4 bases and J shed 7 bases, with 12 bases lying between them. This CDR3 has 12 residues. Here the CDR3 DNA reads TGTGCCAGCAGCCCAGTTTATTTAGAGCAGTACTTC. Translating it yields CASSPVYLEQYF.

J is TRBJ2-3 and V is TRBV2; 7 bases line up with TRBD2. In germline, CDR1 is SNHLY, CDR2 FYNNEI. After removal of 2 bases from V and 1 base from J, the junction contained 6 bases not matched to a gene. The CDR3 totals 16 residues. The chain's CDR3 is CASSETYAGGTDTQYF. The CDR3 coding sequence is TGTGCCAGCAGTGAAACATATGCGGGGGGCACAGATACGCAGTATTTT. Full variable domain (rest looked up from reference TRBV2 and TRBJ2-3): EPEVTQTPSHQVTQMGQEVILRCVPISNHLYFYWYRQILGQKVEFLVSFYNNEISEKSEIFDDQFSVERPDGSNFTLKIRSTKLEDSAMYFCASSETYAGGTDTQYFGPGTRLTVL.

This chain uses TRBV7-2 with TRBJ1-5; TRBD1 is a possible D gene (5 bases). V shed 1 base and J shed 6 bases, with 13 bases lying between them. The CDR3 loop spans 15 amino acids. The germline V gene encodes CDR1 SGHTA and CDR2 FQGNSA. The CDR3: CASSLDWGVTQPQHF. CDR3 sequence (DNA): TGTGCCAGCAGCTTAGATTGGGGGGTAACTCAGCCCCAGCATTTT.

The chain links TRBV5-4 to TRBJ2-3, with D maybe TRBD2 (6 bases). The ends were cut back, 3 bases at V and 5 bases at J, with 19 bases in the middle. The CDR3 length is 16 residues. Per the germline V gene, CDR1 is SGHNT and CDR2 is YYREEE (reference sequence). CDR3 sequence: CASSSGGTSSLDTQYF. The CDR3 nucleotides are TGTGCCAGCAGCTCCGGCGGGACTTCGAGCTTAGATACGCAGTATTTT.

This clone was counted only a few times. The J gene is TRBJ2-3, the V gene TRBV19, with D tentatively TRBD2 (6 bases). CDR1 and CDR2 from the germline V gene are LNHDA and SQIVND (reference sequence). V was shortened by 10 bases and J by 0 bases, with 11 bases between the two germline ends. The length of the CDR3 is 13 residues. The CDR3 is CATTSTSTDTQYF. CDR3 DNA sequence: TGTGCCACTACTAGCACGAGCACAGATACGCAGTATTTT. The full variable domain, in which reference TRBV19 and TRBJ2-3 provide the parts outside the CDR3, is DGGITQSPKYLFRKEGQNVTLSCEQNLNHDAMYWYRQDPGQGLRLIYYSQIVNDFQKGDIAEGYSVSREKKESFPLTVTSAQKNPTAFYLCATTSTSTDTQYFGPGTRLTVL.

The CDR3 DNA follows: TGTGCCAGCAGCACCCAGGGGGTACGGGGATACGAGCAGTACTTC. This codes for CASSTQGVRGYEQYF. The chain has TRBV5-6 and TRBJ2-7; 7 nucleotides align to TRBD1. V was clipped by 4 bases and J by 4 bases; unmatched bases: 11. This CDR3 region has 15 residues. Looked up from germline, CDR1 is SGHDT and CDR2 is YYEEEE.

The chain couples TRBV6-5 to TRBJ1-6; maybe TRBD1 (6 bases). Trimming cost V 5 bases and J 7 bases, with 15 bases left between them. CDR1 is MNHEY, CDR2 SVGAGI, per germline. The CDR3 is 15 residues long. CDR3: CASSQPTGGNSPLHF. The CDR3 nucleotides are TGTGCCAGCAGTCAACCGACAGGCGGAAATTCACCCCTCCACTTT.

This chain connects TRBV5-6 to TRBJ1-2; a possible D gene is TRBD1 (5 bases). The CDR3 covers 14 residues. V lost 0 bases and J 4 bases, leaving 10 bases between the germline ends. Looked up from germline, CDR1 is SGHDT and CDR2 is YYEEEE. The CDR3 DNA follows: TGTGCCAGCAGCTTGGTTTCCCAGGGCTATGGCTACACCTTC. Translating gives CASSLVSQGYGYTF.

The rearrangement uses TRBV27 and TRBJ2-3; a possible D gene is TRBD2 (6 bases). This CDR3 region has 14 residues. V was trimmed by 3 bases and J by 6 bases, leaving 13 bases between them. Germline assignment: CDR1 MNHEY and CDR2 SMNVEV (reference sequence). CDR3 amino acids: CASSFTGVGDTQYF. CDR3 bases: TGTGCCAGCAGTTTCACGGGGGTAGGGGATACGCAGTATTTT.

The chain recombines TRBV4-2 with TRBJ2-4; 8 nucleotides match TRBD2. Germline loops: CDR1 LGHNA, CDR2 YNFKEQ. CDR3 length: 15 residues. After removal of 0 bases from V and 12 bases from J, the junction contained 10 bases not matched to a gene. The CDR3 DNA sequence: TGTGCCAGCAGCCAAGATCGGGGGGGAAAGGGCAGTCAGTACTTC. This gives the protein CASSQDRGGKGSQYF.

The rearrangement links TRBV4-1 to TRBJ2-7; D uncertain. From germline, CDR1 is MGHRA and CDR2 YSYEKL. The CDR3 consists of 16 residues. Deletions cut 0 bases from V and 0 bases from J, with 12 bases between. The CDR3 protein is CASSQESRGSSYEQYF. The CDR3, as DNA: TGCGCCAGCAGCCAAGAGAGCCGCGGTAGCTCCTACGAGCAGTACTTC.

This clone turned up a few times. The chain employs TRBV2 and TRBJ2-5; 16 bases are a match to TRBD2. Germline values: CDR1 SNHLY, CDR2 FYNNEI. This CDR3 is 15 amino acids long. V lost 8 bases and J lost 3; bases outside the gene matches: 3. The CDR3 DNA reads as TGTGCCAGCGGGGGACTAGCGGGGGGGGAAGAGACCCAGTACTTC. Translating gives CASGGLAGGEETQYF. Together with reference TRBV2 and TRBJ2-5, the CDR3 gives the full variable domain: EPEVTQTPSHQVTQMGQEVILRCVPISNHLYFYWYRQILGQKVEFLVSFYNNEISEKSEIFDDQFSVERPDGSNFTLKIRSTKLEDSAMYFCASGGLAGGEETQYFGPGTRLLVL.

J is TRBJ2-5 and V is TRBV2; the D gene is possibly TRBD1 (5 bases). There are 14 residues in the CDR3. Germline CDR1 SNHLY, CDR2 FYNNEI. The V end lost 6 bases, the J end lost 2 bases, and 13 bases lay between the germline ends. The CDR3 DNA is TGTGCCAGCAGGGGGCAGACGACTCAAGAGACCCAGTACTTC. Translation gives CASRGQTTQETQYF. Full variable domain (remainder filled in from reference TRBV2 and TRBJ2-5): EPEVTQTPSHQVTQMGQEVILRCVPISNHLYFYWYRQILGQKVEFLVSFYNNEISEKSEIFDDQFSVERPDGSNFTLKIRSTKLEDSAMYFCASRGQTTQETQYFGPGTRLLVL.

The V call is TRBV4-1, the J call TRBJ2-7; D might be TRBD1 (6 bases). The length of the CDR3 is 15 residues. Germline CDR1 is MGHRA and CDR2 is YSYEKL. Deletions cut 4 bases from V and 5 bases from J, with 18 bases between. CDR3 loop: CASSRVRQESHEQYF. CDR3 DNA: TGCGCCAGCAGCCGAGTAAGACAGGAGTCGCACGAGCAGTACTTC.

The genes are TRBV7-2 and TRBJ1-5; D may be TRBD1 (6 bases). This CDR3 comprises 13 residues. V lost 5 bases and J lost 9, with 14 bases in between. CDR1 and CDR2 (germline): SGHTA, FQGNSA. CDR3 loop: CASSQGREGPQHF. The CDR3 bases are TGTGCCAGCAGCCAGGGGAGGGAAGGGCCCCAGCATTTT.

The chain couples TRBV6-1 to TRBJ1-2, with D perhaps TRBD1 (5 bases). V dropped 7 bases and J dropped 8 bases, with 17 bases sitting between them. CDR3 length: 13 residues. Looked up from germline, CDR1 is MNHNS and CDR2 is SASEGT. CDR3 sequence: CASISGGRGGYTF. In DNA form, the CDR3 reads TGTGCCAGCATTTCTGGGGGGAGGGGCGGCTACACCTTC.

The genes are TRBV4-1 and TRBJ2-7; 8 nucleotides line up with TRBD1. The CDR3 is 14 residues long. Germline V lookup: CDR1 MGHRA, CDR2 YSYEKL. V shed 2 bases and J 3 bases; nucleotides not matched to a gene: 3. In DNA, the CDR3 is TGCGCCAGCAGCCAACGGACAGGGAACTACGAGCAGTACTTC. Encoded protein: CASSQRTGNYEQYF.

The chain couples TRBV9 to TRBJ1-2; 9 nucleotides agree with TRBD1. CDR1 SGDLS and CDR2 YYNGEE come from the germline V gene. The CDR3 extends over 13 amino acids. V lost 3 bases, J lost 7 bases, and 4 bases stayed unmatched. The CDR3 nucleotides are TGTGCCAGCAGCGAGACAGGGGGGCTTGGCTACACCTTC. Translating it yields CASSETGGLGYTF.

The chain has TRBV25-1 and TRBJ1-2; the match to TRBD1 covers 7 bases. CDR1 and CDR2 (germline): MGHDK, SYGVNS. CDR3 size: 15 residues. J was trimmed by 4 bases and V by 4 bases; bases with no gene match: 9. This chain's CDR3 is CASSADRTFGYGYTF. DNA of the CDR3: TGTGCCAGCAGTGCGGACAGGACGTTTGGCTATGGCTACACCTTC.

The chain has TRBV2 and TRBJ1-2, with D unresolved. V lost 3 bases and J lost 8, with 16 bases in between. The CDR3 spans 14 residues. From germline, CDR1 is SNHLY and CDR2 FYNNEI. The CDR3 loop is CASSDWSSKLGYTF. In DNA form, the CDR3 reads TGTGCCAGCAGTGATTGGAGTTCGAAACTAGGCTACACCTTC.

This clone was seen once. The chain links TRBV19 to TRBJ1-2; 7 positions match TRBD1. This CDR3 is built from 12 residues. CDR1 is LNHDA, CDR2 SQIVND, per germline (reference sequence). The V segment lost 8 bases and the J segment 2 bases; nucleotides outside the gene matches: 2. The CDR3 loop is CASSDRNYGYTF. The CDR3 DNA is TGTGCCAGTTCGGACAGGAACTATGGCTACACCTTC.

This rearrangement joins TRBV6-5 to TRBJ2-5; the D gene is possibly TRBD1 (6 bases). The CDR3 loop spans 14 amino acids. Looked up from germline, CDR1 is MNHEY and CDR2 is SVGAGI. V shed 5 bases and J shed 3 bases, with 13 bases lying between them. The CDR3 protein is CASSNRVLEETQYF. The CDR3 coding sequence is TGTGCCAGCAGTAACAGGGTATTGGAAGAGACCCAGTACTTC.